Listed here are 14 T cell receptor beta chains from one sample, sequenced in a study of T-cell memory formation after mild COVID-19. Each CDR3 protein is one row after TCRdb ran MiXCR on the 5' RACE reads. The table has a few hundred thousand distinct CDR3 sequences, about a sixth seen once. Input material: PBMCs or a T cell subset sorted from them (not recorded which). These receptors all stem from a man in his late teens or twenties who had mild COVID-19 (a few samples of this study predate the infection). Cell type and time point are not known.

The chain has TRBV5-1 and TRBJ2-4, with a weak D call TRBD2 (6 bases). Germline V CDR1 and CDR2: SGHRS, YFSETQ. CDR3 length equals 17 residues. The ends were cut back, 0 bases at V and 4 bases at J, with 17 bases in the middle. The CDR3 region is CASSLAGYSGEKNIQYF. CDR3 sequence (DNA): TGCGCCAGCAGCTTGGCGGGGTACTCGGGAGAGAAAAACATTCAGTACTTC. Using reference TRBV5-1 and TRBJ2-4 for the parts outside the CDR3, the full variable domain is KAGVTQTPRYLIKTRGQQVTLSCSPISGHRSVSWYQQTPGQGLQFLFEYFSETQRNKGNFPGRFSGRQFSNSRSEMNVSTLELGDSALYLCASSLAGYSGEKNIQYFGAGTRLSVL.

In DNA, the CDR3 is TGTGCCAGCAGCAGTGACAGGGGGAGAAAGAACACTGAAGCTTTCTTT. This sequence encodes CASSSDRGRKNTEAFF. The chain has TRBV6-2 or TRBV6-3 and TRBJ1-1; 9 positions agree with TRBD1. The CDR3 is made up of 16 amino acids. J gave up 1 base and V 6 bases, and 9 bases lay outside the gene matches. Per germline, CDR1 MNHEY and CDR2 SVGEGT.

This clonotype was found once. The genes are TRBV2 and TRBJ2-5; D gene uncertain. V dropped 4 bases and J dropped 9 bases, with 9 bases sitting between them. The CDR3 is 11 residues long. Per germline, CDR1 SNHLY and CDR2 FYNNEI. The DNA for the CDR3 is TGTGCCAGCAGTGTATCACGGGCCCAGTACTTC. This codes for CASSVSRAQYF.

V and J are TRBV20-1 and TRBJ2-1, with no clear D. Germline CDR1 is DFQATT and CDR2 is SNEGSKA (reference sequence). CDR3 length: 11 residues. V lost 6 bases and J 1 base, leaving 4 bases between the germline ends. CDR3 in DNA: TGCAGTGCCCTTTCCTACAATGAGCAGTTCTTC. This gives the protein CSALSYNEQFF.

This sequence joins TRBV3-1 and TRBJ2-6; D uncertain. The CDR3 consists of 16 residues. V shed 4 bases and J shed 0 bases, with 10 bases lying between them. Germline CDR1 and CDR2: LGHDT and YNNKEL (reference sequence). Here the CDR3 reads CASSLRWGSGANVLTF. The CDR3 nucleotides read TGTGCCAGCAGCCTTCGTTGGGGCTCTGGGGCCAACGTCCTGACTTTC.

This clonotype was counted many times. For the CDR3, the DNA is TGTGCCAGTTCGAGGACTAGCGGGGGTAGGGTCGGGGAGCTGTTTTTT. Translation: CASSRTSGGRVGELFF. The V and J genes are TRBV19 and TRBJ2-2; TRBD2 agrees at 13 bases. The V gene end was trimmed by 8 bases and the J gene end by 7 bases; junction bases not matched to a gene: 10. This CDR3 region has 16 residues. Germline V gene lookup returns CDR1 LNHDA and CDR2 SQIVND (reference sequence).

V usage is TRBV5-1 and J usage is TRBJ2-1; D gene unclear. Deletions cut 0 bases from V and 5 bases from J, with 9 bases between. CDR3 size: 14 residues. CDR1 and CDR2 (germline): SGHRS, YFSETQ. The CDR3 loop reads CASSLARQDNEQFF. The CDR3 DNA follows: TGCGCCAGCAGCTTGGCGCGACAAGACAATGAGCAGTTCTTC.

The CDR3 here is CASSQGGLGTDTQYF. CDR3 nucleotides: TGCGCCAGCAGCCAAGGCGGACTGGGCACAGATACGCAGTATTTT. The V and J genes are TRBV4-3 and TRBJ2-3; D perhaps matches TRBD2 (5 bases). CDR1 is LGHNA and CDR2 is YSLEER in the germline V gene. V lost 1 base, J lost 1 base, and 9 bases lay in between. CDR3 size: 15 residues.

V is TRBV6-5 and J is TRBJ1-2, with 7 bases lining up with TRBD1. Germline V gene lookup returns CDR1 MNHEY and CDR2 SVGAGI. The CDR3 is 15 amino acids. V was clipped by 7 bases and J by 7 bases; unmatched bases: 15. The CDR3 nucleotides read TGTGCCAGCACCTCGCCCACAGGGGCGATTGGTGGCTACACCTTC. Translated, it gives CASTSPTGAIGGYTF.

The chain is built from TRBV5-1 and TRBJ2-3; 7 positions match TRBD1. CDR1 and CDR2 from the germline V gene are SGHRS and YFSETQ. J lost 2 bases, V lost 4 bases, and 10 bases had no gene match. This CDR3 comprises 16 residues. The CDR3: CASSAGTDLFTDTQYF. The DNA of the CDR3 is TGCGCCAGCAGCGCCGGGACAGACCTCTTCACAGATACGCAGTATTTT.

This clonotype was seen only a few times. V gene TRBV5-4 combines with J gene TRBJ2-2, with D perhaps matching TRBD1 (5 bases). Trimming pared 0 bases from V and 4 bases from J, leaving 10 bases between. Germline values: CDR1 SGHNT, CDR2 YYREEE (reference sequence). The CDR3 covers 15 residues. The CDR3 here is CASSLAKGSTGELFF. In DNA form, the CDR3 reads TGTGCCAGCAGCTTGGCCAAGGGGTCCACCGGGGAGCTGTTTTTT. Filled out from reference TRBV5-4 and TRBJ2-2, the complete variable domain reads ETGVTQSPTHLIKTRGQQVTLRCSSQSGHNTVSWYQQALGQGPQFIFQYYREEENGRGNFPPRFSGLQFPNYSSELNVNALELDDSALYLCASSLAKGSTGELFFGEGSRLTVL.

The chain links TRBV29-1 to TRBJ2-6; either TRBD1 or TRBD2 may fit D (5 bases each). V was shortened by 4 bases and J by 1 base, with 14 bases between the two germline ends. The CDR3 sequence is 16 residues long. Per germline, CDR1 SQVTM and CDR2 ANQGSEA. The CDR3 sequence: CSVVEGFWSGANVLTF. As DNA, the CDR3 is TGCAGCGTTGTTGAGGGGTTTTGGTCTGGGGCCAACGTCCTGACTTTC.

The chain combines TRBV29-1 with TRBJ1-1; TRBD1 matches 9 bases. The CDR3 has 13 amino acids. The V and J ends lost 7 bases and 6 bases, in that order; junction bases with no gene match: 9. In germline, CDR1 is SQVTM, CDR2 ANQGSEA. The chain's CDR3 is CSGGQGWGSEAFF. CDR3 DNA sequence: TGCAGCGGGGGACAGGGTTGGGGGTCTGAAGCTTTCTTT.

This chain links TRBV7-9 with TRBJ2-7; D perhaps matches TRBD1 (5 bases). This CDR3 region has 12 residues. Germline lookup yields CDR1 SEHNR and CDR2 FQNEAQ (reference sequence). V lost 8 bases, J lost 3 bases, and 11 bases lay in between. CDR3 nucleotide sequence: TGTGCCAGCTCCACAGGAATCTACGAGCAGTACTTC. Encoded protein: CASSTGIYEQYF. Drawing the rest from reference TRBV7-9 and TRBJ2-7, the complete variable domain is DTGVSQNPRHKITKRGQNVTFRCDPISEHNRLYWYRQTLGQGPEFLTYFQNEAQLEKSRLLSDRFSAERPKGSFSTLEIQRTEQGDSAMYLCASSTGIYEQYFGPGTRLTVT.